Here is one T cell receptor beta chain with its context. Its target antigen remains unknown. Per-nucleotide qualities are absent, and no much larger clonotype sits a single base away. This entry belongs to a study of cytomegalovirus exposure and HLA in healthy donors (dated by TCRdb to about 2017). As for the study more broadly: An earlier analysis of a few hundred of the donors reported approximately 300 Gb of sequence data and 117 million unique TCR beta sequences obtained from 180 million or so T cells. The study aimed to test whether signatures of past pathogen exposure could be identified by cataloging public T cell receptors. In a later analysis, previously published TCR beta repertoires from several hundred donors were re-analyzed and high-resolution HLA genotyping was added so that TCR occurrence patterns could be studied. Donor age, sex, ethnicity and CMV serostatus were compiled together with the repertoire data. Of the approximately 400 genotyped donors, less than 85% were placed in the genetic ancestry cluster associated with self-reported Caucasian donors. High-throughput TCR immunosequencing, statistical association of individual TCRs with disease status, and machine learning were combined to predict cytomegalovirus infection status. A later genetic analysis took genome-wide SNP genotypes for about 65% of the roughly 670 donors and used that subset as a discovery cohort. Rather than using new phenotypic data, the later analysis identified candidate immune exposures from TCR beta sequences and from how often those sequences occurred across donors. Typing coverage varied by locus: roughly 620-630 donors for A, B, C, DRB1 and DQB1; roughly 500 for DQA1; more than 600 for DPA1; more than 450 for DPB1. Besides the first cohort of around 670 subjects, a separate validation cohort made up of 120 different subjects was used. On average, around 240,000 unique TCR beta nucleotide sequences were sequenced per donor among 398 genotyped donors of the cohort, with about 17% of those sequences being non-productive. All discovery cohort repertoires had been generated using a single sequencing platform. The study used immunosequencing to profile the T cell repertoires of 666 subjects and linked those repertoires to cytomegalovirus serostatus. To decide whether each TCR beta V gene segment behaved as functional or pseudogenic, an earlier analysis of fewer than 750 of the donors relied on high-throughput TCR beta sequencing. HLA typing included class I and class II loci at four-digit resolution. About 280 gigabases of sequencing data and approximately 85 million unique TCR sequences were included in an early release covering roughly 700 HLA-typed donors. Roughly 5 DR-DQ haplotypes were handled as single units for association and clustering because linkage in the cohort was strong.

Receptor libraries were prepared by the immunoSEQ multiplex PCR assay. For the multiplex PCR, a mixture combining 60 forward primers for TCR Vbeta segments and 13 reverse primers for TCR Jbeta segments was used. The CDR3 region of rearranged TCR beta genes was amplified from genomic DNA by a multiplex PCR assay. On the Illumina HiSeq System, the amplified TCR beta libraries were sequenced as 87-base-pair reads. Regarding the original processing steps: A later analysis tallied 80 million to 95 million unique TCR beta chains across the approximately 670 repertoires, and about 12 million of those chains were shared by two or more donors. Raw reads were error-corrected and collapsed into unique sequences with a nearest-neighbor algorithm that merged closely related sequences to remove PCR and sequencing errors. To assign V, D and J gene segments, CDR3 sequences were aligned to IMGT reference sequences. For a sequence to be retained, a match of at least six nucleotides to both a V gene segment and a J gene segment was required. A rearrangement counted as productive if the CDR3 had no stop codons and remained in frame with V and J, and every other rearrangement counted as non-productive. Following IMGT convention, CDR3 was defined as the stretch from the second conserved V-encoded cysteine to the conserved J-encoded phenylalanine. Sequences without an unambiguous match to a single V gene segment were excluded from the earlier analysis of several hundred of the donors. An earlier analysis of several hundred of the donors classified V segments as functional when productive rearrangements were above 56.7% and as segregating when the standard deviation between donors was above 5%. To diagnose cytomegalovirus status from the catalog of TCR beta chain sequences, a statistical classification framework was built. V and J gene assignment, in a later analysis, came from comparing TCR nucleotide sequences with IMGT/GENE-DB human TR gene sequences. In a later analysis, CDR3 sequences and most-parsimonious VDJ recombination scenarios were assigned using the TCRdist pipeline. In a later analysis, each TCR beta chain was defined by its CDR3 amino acid sequence together with its V-gene family, and reads without a unique V-gene family were excluded. In a later analysis, around 650 highly shared, low-generation-probability nucleotide sequences were removed to address suspected cross-contamination and a sequencing artifact. For each public chain, a later analysis derived a clonal expansion index from normalized ranks of inferred template counts within each repertoire. Generation probabilities in a later analysis came from a VDJ recombination model fitted to out-of-frame rearrangements, and those results were checked against IGoR. Hypergeometric tests were used in a later analysis to score TCR-TCR, TCR-HLA and TCR-CMV co-occurrence, with a repertoire-size bias correction applied to the TCR pairs. False discovery rates were estimated in a later analysis by permuting HLA or CMV assignments 20 times. In a later analysis, co-occurring TCRs were grouped with DBSCAN, and TCRdist sequence similarity was added when clustering was performed within HLA-allele-positive subsets. Co-occurrence clustering excluded repertoires with fewer than 30,000 or more than 120,000 public chains, plus five with anomalous nucleotide sharing. Drawn from immuneACCESS, this table holds only the in-frame rearrangements with V and J called that TCRdb kept. Clones are partly lost; checked studies trace under half to an unresolved V gene and leave the rest unexplained. V, J and clone size are those of that table, while D and trimming were read from the DNA. Recorded for this sample are roughly 290,000 clones; roughly 90% of them occurred a single time. In total, the top ten clones hold roughly 2.1% of the sample.

The study at large found these results: Because HLA typing was missing for some donors at each locus, association tests included only the typed subset. According to a later analysis, most CMV-associated TCR beta chains appeared to be HLA-restricted, and the HLA associations seemed to be driven largely by CMV exposure. While some public TCRs were present in many individuals, most TCR sequences turned up only very rarely across donors. Approximately 18 rarely observed V segments, including chromosome 9 orphons, were excluded from the earlier analysis of some 590 of the donors because counts were too low. According to a later analysis, parvovirus B19, influenza, CMV and Epstein-Barr virus appeared linked to several top co-occurrence clusters. Sequencing depth was assumed to be roughly uniform across donors in the presence/absence analyses, though that assumption may not hold. Only TCR beta chains were sequenced in this cohort, and the absence of alpha or paired-chain data limited detectable features. In a later analysis, HLA-associated TCR beta chains showed more clonal expansion and lower generation probabilities than non-associated chains that were equally common. A further reported finding was that TCR beta sequences accurately predicted the HLA-A and HLA-B alleles for most subjects in the first cohort. The classifier was reported to diagnose cytomegalovirus status with high specificity and sensitivity in both the original cohort and the validation cohort. In vitro tests confirmed that a few of the cytomegalovirus-associated TCR beta chains recognize cytomegalovirus antigens. A total of 164 TCR beta chains were listed by the study as associated with cytomegalovirus. A later genetic analysis associated a missense DCLRE1C variant with V-gene and J-gene trimming of TCR beta chains, and an independent cohort replicated the association. It was suggested by the authors that the approach could potentially be generalized to other disease states and immunological phenotypes. Correlated functional status among segregating V segments might be attributable to linkage disequilibrium, but an unknown experimental factor could not be ruled out. Strong co-occurrence of HLA alleles, especially DR and DQ, made assigning TCR associations to individual alleles difficult. Compared with the 666-donor mean, donors in an Asian-associated ancestry cluster had fewer N-insertions in productive TCRs, according to a later genetic analysis. In an earlier analysis of some 550 of the donors, most TCR beta V segments were observed in productive rearrangements about 87% or about 30% of the time, broadly matching IMGT annotations. The sequencing pipeline was judged likely to have produced a cluster of highly shared sequence variants as a technical artifact. A later analysis associated about 17,000 TCR beta sequences with specific HLA alleles at a false discovery rate of 0.05. The only immune exposure information available for the cohort was CMV serostatus. In a later analysis, TCR association rates were found to vary across HLA loci, with the most associated TCRs seen for DRB1 alleles and the fewest for HLA-C alleles.

In total, 600 or so healthy bone marrow donors made up the cohort. At the time of sampling, every cohort member was nominally healthy, though immune exposures that went unrecorded were likely present. The donor was CMV seronegative and was included in the group of over 300 seronegative cohort members. A peripheral blood sample was collected from each donor, and TCR beta sequencing was performed on peripheral blood mononuclear cells. The Qiagen DNeasy Blood Extraction Kit was used to extract genomic DNA from the blood cell samples. Sample: PBMCs. This TCR was sampled from a woman aged 18-29 years in good health and CMV-seronegative.

The encoded CDR3 is CASRGDRGYGYTF. The base sequence is TGTGCCAGTAGGGGGGACAGGGGCTATGGCTACACCTTC. The chain couples TRBV19 to TRBJ1-2; the central 10 bases match TRBD1. There are 13 amino acids in the CDR3, from cysteine to phenylalanine inclusive. Solely the CDR3 DNA is kept, with 39 bases framed from the first base. As encoded in the germline V gene (reference sequence), CDR1 is LNHDA while CDR2 is SQIVND. At the junction V is shortened by 6 bases and J by 4 bases; bases outside the gene matches: 2.